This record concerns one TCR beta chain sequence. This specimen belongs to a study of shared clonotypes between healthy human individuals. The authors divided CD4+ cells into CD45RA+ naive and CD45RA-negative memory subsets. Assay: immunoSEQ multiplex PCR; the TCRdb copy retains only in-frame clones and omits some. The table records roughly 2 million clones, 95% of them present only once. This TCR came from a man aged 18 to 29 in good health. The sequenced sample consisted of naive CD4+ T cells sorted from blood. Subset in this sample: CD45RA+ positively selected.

CDR3 DNA: TGCGCCAGCAGCTTGTTGGGCGGGCGAACCTACAATGAGCAGTTCTTC. Amino acid sequence: CASSLLGGRTYNEQFF. The chain uses TRBV5-1 and TRBJ2-1, with a tentative D call TRBD2 (5 bases). The germline CDR1 and CDR2 sequences are SGHRS and YFSETQ. Trimming removed 1 base at V and 2 bases at J, with 13 bases between. This CDR3 region has 16 residues.